Below are 14 T cell receptor beta chains sequenced from a single sample in a study of OX40 agonist ivuxolimab in advanced cancers. Sequencing used immunoSEQ multiplex PCR; TCRdb keeps in-frame clones, though not all of them. The profile shows 75,000 to 90,000 clones, approximately 84% of them singletons. This material consisted of CD4+ or CD8+ T cells sorted from blood, taken in a trial of the OX40 agonist ivuxolimab. Every receptor here comes from an adult with an advanced solid tumor such as melanoma, head and neck, liver or kidney cancer.

The genes are TRBV19 and TRBJ2-2; D ambiguous. Germline CDR1 is LNHDA and CDR2 is SQIVND (reference sequence). CDR3 length: 15 amino acids. Trimming left V 1 base short and J 6 bases short, with 12 bases between. CDR3 coding DNA: TGTGCCAGTAGTATAGCTCCGGGCCGGCCCGGGGAGCTGTTTTTT. Protein: CASSIAPGRPGELFF.

The V call is TRBV2, the J call TRBJ2-3; D ambiguous. Per germline, CDR1 SNHLY and CDR2 FYNNEI. V was trimmed by 2 bases and J by 2 bases, leaving 5 bases between them. The CDR3 length is 13 residues. The CDR3 reads CASSEQNTDTQYF. CDR3 nucleotide sequence: TGTGCCAGCAGTGAACAGAACACAGATACGCAGTATTTT.

The V call is TRBV9, the J call TRBJ2-3; perhaps TRBD2 as D (5 bases). The V gene lost 3 bases and the J gene lost 1 base, with 12 bases spanning the gap. Germline CDR1 SGDLS, CDR2 YYNGEE. The CDR3 extends over 15 amino acids. In nucleotides, the CDR3 is TGTGCCAGCAGCGCGGGTTACGGGGGCACAGATACGCAGTATTTT. Amino acids: CASSAGYGGTDTQYF.

This clone was seen only once. Germline and junction disagree at one end, which may indicate a read error. The chain couples TRBV7-7 to TRBJ2-5, with D uncertain. CDR1 and CDR2 (germline): SSHAT, FNYEAQ (reference sequence). This CDR3 has 15 amino acids. CDR3 loop: CASSLELGRQETQYF. The CDR3 coding sequence is TGTGCTAGCAGCTTAGAACTCGGCCGTCAAGAGACCCAGTACTTC.

This chain uses TRBV5-1 with TRBJ2-5, with TRBD1 matching 9 bases. V trimming: 3 bases; J trimming: 5 bases; junction bases outside the gene matches: 8. CDR3 length equals 15 residues. The V gene's germline CDR1 is SGHRS and CDR2 YFSETQ. The CDR3 bases are TGCGCCAGCAGCTGGAAACAGGGGGCGGTGGAGACCCAGTACTTC. Protein: CASSWKQGAVETQYF.

V gene TRBV10-3 combines with J gene TRBJ1-1, with a weak D call TRBD1 (5 bases). The germline V and J ends were trimmed by 6 bases and 0 bases, with 14 bases remaining between them. The CDR3 consists of 15 residues. Germline CDR1 is ENHRY and CDR2 is SYGVKD. CDR3: CAISPQGRMNTEAFF. The CDR3 DNA reads TGTGCCATCAGCCCTCAGGGACGGATGAACACTGAAGCTTTCTTT.

The V gene is TRBV5-4, the J gene TRBJ2-1; D is ambiguous. CDR1 and CDR2 (germline): SGHNT, YYREEE (reference sequence). The CDR3 consists of 11 residues. Trimming stripped 2 bases from V and 3 bases from J, with 0 bases between. CDR3 amino acids: CASSFYNEQFF. CDR3 sequence (DNA): TGTGCCAGCAGCTTCTACAATGAGCAGTTCTTC.

This sequence joins TRBV11-3 and TRBJ2-1, with TRBD2 matching 7 bases. V lost 3 bases and J lost 3; bases outside the gene matches: 5. CDR1 SGHNT and CDR2 YENEEA come from the germline V gene. There are 15 residues in the CDR3. In DNA form, the CDR3 reads TGTGCCAGCAGCTTCCCGGGGGGAAGCTACAATGAGCAGTTCTTC. Its protein is CASSFPGGSYNEQFF.

The rearrangement links TRBV6-1 to TRBJ2-7; perhaps TRBD1 as D (6 bases). V was clipped by 10 bases and J by 4 bases, with 20 bases between them. Germline-derived CDR1 and CDR2 are MNHNS and SASEGT. This CDR3 is 14 amino acids long. The CDR3, as DNA: TGTGCCACCCTATTTCAGCAGGGGAAGTACGAGCAGTACTTC. Translated: CATLFQQGKYEQYF.

The chain recombines TRBV29-1 with TRBJ2-3, with D hard to call. CDR1 SQVTM and CDR2 ANQGSEA come from the germline V gene. V shed 0 bases and J shed 0 bases, with 7 bases lying between them. The CDR3 spans 14 residues. The CDR3 region has the DNA TGCAGCGTTGAAGACGCTGACAGCACAGATACGCAGTATTTT. This encodes CSVEDADSTDTQYF.

J is TRBJ2-1 and V is TRBV5-1; 11 positions agree with TRBD2. The CDR3 covers 16 residues. V trimming: 4 bases; J trimming: 9 bases; junction bases outside the gene matches: 12. The germline CDR1 and CDR2 sequences are SGHRS and YFSETQ. The chain's CDR3 is CASSPFVAGGPGEQFF. The CDR3 coding sequence is TGCGCCAGCAGCCCCTTTGTAGCGGGAGGGCCTGGTGAGCAGTTCTTC.

This clone was seen at least ten times. The rearrangement joins TRBV6-1 to TRBJ1-3, with TRBD1 matching over 8 bases. The V gene's germline CDR1 is MNHNS and CDR2 SASEGT. V shed 4 bases and J 4 bases; nucleotides not matched to a gene: 3. The CDR3 covers 14 residues. CDR3 sequence (DNA): TGTGCCAGCAGTGGGACAGGGAAAGGAAACACCATATATTTT. Translating gives CASSGTGKGNTIYF.

J is TRBJ2-5 and V is TRBV28, with 8 bases lining up with TRBD2. Per the germline V gene, CDR1 is MDHEN and CDR2 is SYDVKM. The CDR3 contains 16 residues. The V and J ends lost 2 bases and 2 bases, in that order; junction bases with no gene match: 7. CDR3 protein: CASSLMAGGSQETQYF. CDR3 nucleotides: TGTGCCAGCAGTTTAATGGCGGGAGGAAGTCAAGAGACCCAGTACTTC. Full variable domain (remainder filled in from reference TRBV28 and TRBJ2-5): DVKVTQSSRYLVKRTGEKVFLECVQDMDHENMFWYRQDPGLGLRLIYFSYDVKMKEKGDIPEGYSVSREKKERFSLILESASTNQTSMYLCASSLMAGGSQETQYFGPGTRLLVL.

The chain is built from TRBV5-1 and TRBJ1-2, with 7 nucleotides matching TRBD1. In germline, CDR1 is SGHRS, CDR2 YFSETQ. The CDR3 is made up of 14 amino acids. V dropped 4 bases and J dropped 0; count of bases not matched to a gene: 3. The CDR3 sequence is CASSPDRANYGYTF. DNA of the CDR3: TGCGCCAGCAGCCCTGACAGGGCTAACTATGGCTACACCTTC. The complete variable domain, with remaining parts taken from reference TRBV5-1 and TRBJ1-2, reads KAGVTQTPRYLIKTRGQQVTLSCSPISGHRSVSWYQQTPGQGLQFLFEYFSETQRNKGNFPGRFSGRQFSNSRSEMNVSTLELGDSALYLCASSPDRANYGYTFGSGTRLTVV.